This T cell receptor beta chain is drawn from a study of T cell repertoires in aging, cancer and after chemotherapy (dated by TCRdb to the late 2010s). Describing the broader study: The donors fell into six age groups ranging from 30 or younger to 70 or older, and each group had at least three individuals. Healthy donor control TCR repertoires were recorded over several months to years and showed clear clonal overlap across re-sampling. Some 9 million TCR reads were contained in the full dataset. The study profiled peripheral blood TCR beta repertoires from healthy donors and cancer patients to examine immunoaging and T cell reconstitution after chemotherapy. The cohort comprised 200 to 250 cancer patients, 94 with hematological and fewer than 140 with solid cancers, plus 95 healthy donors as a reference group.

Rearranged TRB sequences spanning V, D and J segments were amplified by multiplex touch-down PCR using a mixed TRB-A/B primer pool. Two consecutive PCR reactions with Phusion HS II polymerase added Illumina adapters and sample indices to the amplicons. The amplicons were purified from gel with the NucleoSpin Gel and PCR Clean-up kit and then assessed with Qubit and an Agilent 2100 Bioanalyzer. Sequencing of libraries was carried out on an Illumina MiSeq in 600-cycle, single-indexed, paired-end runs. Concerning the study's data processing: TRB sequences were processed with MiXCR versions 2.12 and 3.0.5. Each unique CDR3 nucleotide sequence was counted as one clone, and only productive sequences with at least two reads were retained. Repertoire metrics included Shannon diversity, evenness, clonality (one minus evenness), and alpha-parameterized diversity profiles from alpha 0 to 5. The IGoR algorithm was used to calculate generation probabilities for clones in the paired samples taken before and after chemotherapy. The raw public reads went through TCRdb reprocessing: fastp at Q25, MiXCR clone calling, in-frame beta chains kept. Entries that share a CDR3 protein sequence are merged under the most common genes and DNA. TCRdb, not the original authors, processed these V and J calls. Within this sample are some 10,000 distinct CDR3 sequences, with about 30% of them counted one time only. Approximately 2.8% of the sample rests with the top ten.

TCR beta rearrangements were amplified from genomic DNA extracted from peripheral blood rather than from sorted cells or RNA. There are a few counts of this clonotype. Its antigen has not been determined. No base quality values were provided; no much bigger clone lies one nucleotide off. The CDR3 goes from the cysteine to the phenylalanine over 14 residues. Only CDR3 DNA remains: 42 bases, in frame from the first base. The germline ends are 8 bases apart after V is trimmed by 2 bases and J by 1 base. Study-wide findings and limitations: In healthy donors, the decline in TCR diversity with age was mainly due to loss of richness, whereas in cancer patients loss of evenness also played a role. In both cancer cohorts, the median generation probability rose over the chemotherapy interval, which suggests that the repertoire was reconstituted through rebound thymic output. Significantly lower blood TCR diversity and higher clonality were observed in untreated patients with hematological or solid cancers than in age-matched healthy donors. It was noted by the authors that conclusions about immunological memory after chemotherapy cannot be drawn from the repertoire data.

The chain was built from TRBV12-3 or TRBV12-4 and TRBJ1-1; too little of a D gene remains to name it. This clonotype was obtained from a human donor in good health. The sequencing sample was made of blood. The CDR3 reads CASSLNRKNTEAFF. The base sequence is TGTGCCAGCAGTTTAAACAGAAAGAACACTGAAGCTTTCTTT.